This T cell receptor beta chain was recovered during a study of shared clonotypes between healthy human individuals. Study-level points and caveats: Naive subsets generally exceeded memory subsets in estimated richness. Sharing across a handful of donors was seen in roughly 5% of naive CD4 clonotypes.

Sequencing was performed with immunoSEQ multiplex PCR; in TCRdb, only in-frame clones are kept and a portion is missing. The top ten hold about 1.5% of the sample, which has about 2.2 million clones, approximately 94% seen once. In regard to this clone: Its antigen is as yet unknown.

V lost 4 bases to trimming and J lost 12 bases; unmatched junction nucleotides: 7. This CDR3 region has 12 residues. The V gene's germline CDR1 is SGHKS and CDR2 YYEKEE (reference sequence). Terminally differentiated effector memory CD45RA+ cells were excluded by CCR7 positive selection of CD45RO-negative cells. This rearrangement joins TRBV5-5 to TRBJ2-1; 7 nucleotides align to TRBD2. Sequencing used naive CD8+ T cells from PBMCs. The sequence was obtained from a man aged 18 to 35 in good health. Some clones in this sample may be carry-over from other donors' samples. Here the CDR3 DNA reads TGTGCCAGCAGCCCGGGGGGACCGGGGCAGTTCTTC. This sequence encodes CASSPGGPGQFF.